The 26 T cell receptor beta chains in this list originate from one sample, sequenced in a study of neurological immune-mediated disorders. MiXCR, applied by TCRdb to the 5' RACE reads, yields one record per CDR3 protein. The table has roughly 20,000 distinct CDR3 sequences, approximately 14% seen once. Specimen: CD4+ T cells from blood. The receptor source for this set is an older woman with HTLV-1-associated myelopathy (HAM/TSP).

This clonotype was seen at least ten times. This chain links TRBV3-1 with TRBJ2-3, with 7 bases fitting TRBD1. Germline CDR1 reads LGHDT; CDR2 reads YNNKEL (reference sequence). The CDR3 covers 15 residues. After removal of 8 bases from V and 3 bases from J, the junction contained 11 bases not matched to a gene. DNA for the CDR3: TGTGCCAGCTCTGAAGGGGCAGGGGGAACAGATACGCAGTATTTT. As protein: CASSEGAGGTDTQYF.

Many counts were recorded for this clonotype. V and J are TRBV29-1 and TRBJ2-4; 8 bases fit TRBD1. Per the germline V gene, CDR1 is SQVTM and CDR2 is ANQGSEA. V lost 4 bases to trimming and J lost 0 bases; unmatched junction nucleotides: 5. The CDR3 length is 15 residues. The DNA of the CDR3 is TGCAGCGTTGTTTACAGGGGGTCAGCCAAAAACATTCAGTACTTC. Translated: CSVVYRGSAKNIQYF.

This clonotype was counted ten times or more. The chain joins TRBV20-1 to TRBJ2-1; unclear D gene. V lost 0 bases and J 7 bases, leaving 4 bases between the germline ends. Germline CDR1 and CDR2: DFQATT and SNEGSKA (reference sequence). CDR3 length equals 11 residues. Here the CDR3 DNA reads TGCAGTGCTAGAGAAGTAAATGAGCAGTTCTTC. Translating gives CSAREVNEQFF.

This clonotype was seen ten or more times. V is TRBV9 and J is TRBJ2-2; D is possibly TRBD2 (5 bases). This CDR3 is 15 amino acids long. V was trimmed by 6 bases and J by 4 bases, leaving 16 bases between them. Germline CDR1 reads SGDLS; CDR2 reads YYNGEE. The CDR3 loop reads CASIAGSRVTGELFF. DNA for the CDR3: TGTGCCAGCATTGCGGGCTCCCGGGTCACCGGGGAGCTGTTTTTT.

This clonotype has at least ten counts. This chain joins TRBV12-3 or TRBV12-4 and TRBJ2-2; maybe TRBD1 (5 bases). V shed 7 bases and J shed 3 bases, with 18 bases lying between them. This CDR3 comprises 16 residues. In DNA, the CDR3 is TGTGCCAGCACGGCTGAGTACTCCAGGGACACCGGGGAGCTGTTTTTT. Protein product: CASTAEYSRDTGELFF.

The table lists this clonotype with many counts. The V and J genes are TRBV29-1 and TRBJ2-5; 10 nucleotides match TRBD1. Germline V gives CDR1 SQVTM, CDR2 ANQGSEA. The ends lost 5 bases at V and 5 bases at J; junction bases unmatched: 11. The CDR3 runs to 15 residues. The CDR3 spells CSVSWGDRGSETQYF. The CDR3 DNA reads TGCAGCGTTTCCTGGGGGGACAGGGGCTCGGAGACCCAGTACTTC.

There are many counts of this clonotype. The gene calls are TRBV5-1 and TRBJ2-3; perhaps TRBD2 as D (5 bases). V dropped 4 bases and J dropped 2 bases, with 11 bases sitting between them. The CDR3 runs 14 residues. The germline V gene has CDR1 SGHRS and CDR2 YFSETQ. CDR3 region: CASSPGLLTDTQYF. DNA for the CDR3: TGCGCCAGCAGCCCCGGACTCCTCACAGATACGCAGTATTTT.

At least ten counts were recorded for this clonotype. The V and J genes are TRBV3-1 and TRBJ1-5; 7 nucleotides align to TRBD1. Germline values: CDR1 LGHDT, CDR2 YNNKEL (reference sequence). This CDR3 has 17 amino acids. J gave up 2 bases and V 0 bases, and 7 bases lay outside the gene matches. The CDR3 reads CASSQDLAGGGNQPQHF. CDR3 bases: TGTGCCAGCAGCCAAGATTTGGCAGGGGGAGGCAATCAGCCCCAGCATTTT.

This clonotype counts as medium-sized. This rearrangement joins TRBV5-1 to TRBJ1-1; no reliable D call. Trimming stripped 0 bases from V and 1 base from J, with 7 bases between. The CDR3 is 14 residues long. The germline V gene has CDR1 SGHRS and CDR2 YFSETQ. The CDR3 region is CASSLGTANTEAFF. CDR3 in DNA: TGCGCCAGCAGCTTGGGGACCGCGAACACTGAAGCTTTCTTT.

This clonotype was counted ten times or more. Written as DNA, the CDR3 is TGTGCCAGCAGCCCTACGTCCAGGACTAGCGGGGGGGGATACAATGAGCAGTTCTTC. It specifies CASSPTSRTSGGGYNEQFF. The chain links TRBV7-9 to TRBJ2-1; 15 bases are a match to TRBD2. Unmatched junction bases numbered 12, after V lost 5 bases and J lost 4 bases. This CDR3 is 19 amino acids long. Looked up from germline, CDR1 is SEHNR and CDR2 is FQNEAQ (reference sequence).

This clonotype has at least ten counts. The chain employs TRBV11-3 and TRBJ2-2; D is perhaps TRBD1 (6 bases). Germline lookup yields CDR1 SGHNT and CDR2 YENEEA. Trimming shortened V by 0 bases and J by 7 bases, and 12 bases separated the two germline ends. CDR3 size: 15 residues. The CDR3 loop reads CASSLEGTQDGELFF. DNA for the CDR3: TGTGCCAGCAGCTTAGAAGGGACACAGGACGGGGAGCTGTTTTTT.

This clonotype was counted many times. The J gene is TRBJ2-2, the V gene TRBV7-2; 8 bases agree with TRBD1. J lost 3 bases, V lost 5 bases, and 8 bases had no gene match. Germline-derived CDR1 and CDR2 are SGHTA and FQGNSA. The CDR3 is 16 residues long. CDR3 DNA: TGTGCCAGCAGCCCGCCTGGACAGGGACACACCGGGGAGCTGTTTTTT. This encodes CASSPPGQGHTGELFF. The full variable domain, rest sourced from reference TRBV7-2 and TRBJ2-2, is GAGVSQSPSNKVTEKGKDVELRCDPISGHTALYWYRQSLGQGLEFLIYFQGNSAPDKSGLPSDRFSAERTGGSVSTLTIQRTQQEDSAVYLCASSPPGQGHTGELFFGEGSRLTVL.

This clonotype was counted many times. The rearrangement joins TRBV20-1 to TRBJ2-3, with TRBD2 matching over 8 bases. The CDR3 consists of 15 residues. The V and J ends lost 3 bases and 7 bases, in that order; junction bases with no gene match: 12. CDR1 and CDR2 from the germline V gene are DFQATT and SNEGSKA (reference sequence). CDR3 sequence: CSARQAGVPQNTQYF. In DNA form, the CDR3 reads TGCAGTGCTAGGCAAGCGGGGGTTCCCCAGAATACGCAGTATTTT.

Of note for this clonotype: Since a much larger clone is just one base distant, this may be a read error. This sequence joins TRBV5-5 and TRBJ2-1, with 13 positions matching TRBD2. The CDR3 is made up of 16 amino acids. V lost 6 bases and J lost 5; bases outside the gene matches: 8. Germline CDR1 and CDR2: SGHKS and YYEKEE (reference sequence). DNA for the CDR3: TGTGCCAGCATCTTCACCGGGACTAGCGGGGACAATGAGCAGTTCTTC. It yields the protein CASIFTGTSGDNEQFF. The full variable domain, in which reference TRBV5-5 and TRBJ2-1 provide the parts outside the CDR3, is DAGVTQSPTHLIKTRGQQVTLRCSPISGHKSVSWYQQVLGQGPQFIFQYYEKEERGRGNFPDRFSARQFPNYSSELNVNALLLGDSALYLCASIFTGTSGDNEQFFGPGTRLTVL.

As for this clonotype: The junction shows a germline mismatch at one end, possibly a read error. This sequence joins TRBV11-3 and TRBJ2-5, with D unclear. The CDR3 has 11 amino acids. Per germline, CDR1 SGHNT and CDR2 YENEEA. The CDR3 spells CASTLRETQYF. CDR3 coding DNA: TGTGCCAGCACCTTAAGAGAGACCCAGTACTTC.

This clonotype was recorded many times. V gene TRBV7-8 combines with J gene TRBJ1-5; D gene ambiguous. Germline assignment: CDR1 SGHVS and CDR2 FQNEAQ. This CDR3 is 14 amino acids long. The V and J ends lost 2 bases and 7 bases respectively, with 12 bases between them. CDR3 DNA: TGTGCCAGCAGCTTAATGGGGATGGGGCAGCCCCAGCATTTT. Translated: CASSLMGMGQPQHF.

This clonotype was recorded many times. The CDR3 nucleotides are TGTGCCAGCAGCTTTCCGGCTGGGGGCACAGATACGCAGTATTTT. Translated: CASSFPAGGTDTQYF. The J gene is TRBJ2-3, the V gene TRBV7-2; D not certain. Per germline, CDR1 SGHTA and CDR2 FQGNSA. V lost 3 bases to trimming and J lost 1 base, with 11 bases between them. The CDR3 covers 15 residues.

This clonotype was observed at least ten times. Its ends do not fully match the called genes, so a read error is possible. This chain uses TRBV9 with TRBJ1-1; no clear D. Germline-derived CDR1 and CDR2 are SGDLS and YYNGEE. CDR3 length equals 16 residues. CDR3 sequence: CASTVVPDPAGTEAFF. The CDR3 DNA reads TGTGCCAGCACCGTAGTCCCGGACCCAGCAGGCACTGAAGCTTTCTTT.

This clonotype was recorded at least ten times. J is TRBJ1-1 and V is TRBV5-1, with D possibly matching TRBD1 (6 bases). Germline V lookup: CDR1 SGHRS, CDR2 YFSETQ. The V end was cut by 1 base, the J end by 1 base, with 14 bases between. The CDR3 contains 16 residues. The CDR3 sequence: CASSLSQGTGNTEAFF. In DNA form, the CDR3 reads TGCGCCAGCAGCTTGAGCCAGGGGACGGGGAACACTGAAGCTTTCTTT.

This clonotype has at least ten counts. The V call is TRBV6-2 or TRBV6-3, the J call TRBJ2-1; no clear D. The CDR3 consists of 14 residues. Deletions cut 4 bases from V and 3 bases from J, with 10 bases between. Germline-derived CDR1 and CDR2 are MNHEY and SVGEGT. CDR3 amino acids: CASSSRADYNEQFF. The DNA for the CDR3 is TGTGCCAGCAGTTCCCGGGCGGACTACAATGAGCAGTTCTTC.

This clonotype came up many times. The gene calls are TRBV10-1 and TRBJ2-4; 10 bases align to TRBD2. The CDR3 is made up of 15 amino acids. Germline CDR1 is WNHNN and CDR2 is SYGVQD (reference sequence). The V gene end was trimmed by 4 bases and the J gene end by 8 bases; junction bases not matched to a gene: 8. The CDR3 protein is CASSVLAGDVDIQYF. In nucleotides, the CDR3 is TGCGCCAGCAGTGTCCTAGCGGGAGACGTGGACATTCAGTACTTC.

This clonotype was observed at least ten times. The chain carries TRBV20-1 and TRBJ1-1, with 11 bases identical to TRBD1. V gave up 0 bases and J gave up 5 bases; unmatched junction bases: 8. The CDR3 loop spans 16 amino acids. Germline V CDR1 and CDR2: DFQATT, SNEGSKA (reference sequence). The CDR3: CSARDSGDRGRTEAFF. CDR3 nucleotides: TGCAGTGCTAGAGATTCCGGGGACAGGGGGAGGACTGAAGCTTTCTTT.

The sample holds many counts of this clonotype. The chain has TRBV6-6 and TRBJ1-6, with D possibly being TRBD1 (6 bases). The CDR3 extends over 14 amino acids. V lost 7 bases, J lost 10 bases, and 17 bases lay in between. Germline CDR1 and CDR2: MNHNY and SVGAGI (reference sequence). The CDR3 nucleotides are TGTGCCAGCACCCTACAGGGATTGGGATCACCCCTCCACTTT. Amino acid sequence: CASTLQGLGSPLHF.

This clonotype was recorded at least ten times. The chain joins TRBV3-1 to TRBJ1-1; no definite D call. Germline CDR1 LGHDT, CDR2 YNNKEL (reference sequence). Between the trimmed V and J ends, which lost 2 bases and 4 bases, there was a span of 5 bases. CDR3 length equals 12 residues. The CDR3 region has the DNA TGTGCCAGCAGCCAACAGCGCACTGAAGCTTTCTTT. As protein: CASSQQRTEAFF.

V gene TRBV7-2 combines with J gene TRBJ2-1; 7 bases map to TRBD2. Germline V lookup: CDR1 SGHTA, CDR2 FQGNSA. This CDR3 is 16 amino acids long. V lost 5 bases and J lost 0; bases outside the gene matches: 7. CDR3 sequence reads: CASSAGGGGSYNEQFF. Written as DNA, the CDR3 is TGTGCCAGCAGCGCTGGCGGGGGAGGCTCCTACAATGAGCAGTTCTTC.

This clonotype ranks as medium-sized. CDR3 in amino acids: CASSSDGSYNEQFF. CDR3 nucleotides: TGTGCCAGCAGCTCAGATGGATCCTACAATGAGCAGTTCTTC. J is TRBJ2-1 and V is TRBV7-2; D gene unclear. Trimming removed 4 bases at V and 1 base at J, with 8 bases between. The CDR3 covers 14 residues. Looked up from germline, CDR1 is SGHTA and CDR2 is FQGNSA.